This TCR beta chain was found in a study of T-cell memory formation after mild COVID-19. General study results and limits: Still unconfirmed is whether the second-wave clones peaking on day 37 recognized SARS-CoV-2.

TCRdb ran MiXCR on the 5' RACE reads and lists one entry per CDR3 protein. The table has about 140,000 distinct CDR3 sequences, more than 12% seen once. As for this clonotype: Its antigen remains unidentified.

Germline CDR1 is SQVTM and CDR2 is ANQGSEA. J lost 4 bases, V lost 0 bases, and 9 bases had no gene match. The CDR3 totals 16 residues. The receptor was derived from an adult woman who had mild COVID-19 (a few samples of this study predate the infection). Cell type and time point are not known. Sequenced sample: PBMCs or a T cell subset sorted from them (not recorded which). The chain joins TRBV29-1 to TRBJ2-1, with 7 bases identical to TRBD2. The CDR3 is CSVEDWASGKYNEQFF. CDR3 nucleotides: TGCAGCGTTGAAGATTGGGCTAGCGGAAAATACAATGAGCAGTTCTTC.